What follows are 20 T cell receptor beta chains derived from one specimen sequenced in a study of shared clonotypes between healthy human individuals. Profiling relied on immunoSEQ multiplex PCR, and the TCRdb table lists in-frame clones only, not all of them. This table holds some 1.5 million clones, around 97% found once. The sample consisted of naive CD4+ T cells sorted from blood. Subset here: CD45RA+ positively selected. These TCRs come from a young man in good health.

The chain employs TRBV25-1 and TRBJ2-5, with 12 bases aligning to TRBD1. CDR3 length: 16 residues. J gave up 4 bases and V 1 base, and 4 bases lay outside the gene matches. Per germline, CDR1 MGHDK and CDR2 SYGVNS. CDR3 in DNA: TGTGCCAGCAGTGAATCGGGGGACAGGGGGCGAGAGACCCAGTACTTC. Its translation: CASSESGDRGRETQYF.

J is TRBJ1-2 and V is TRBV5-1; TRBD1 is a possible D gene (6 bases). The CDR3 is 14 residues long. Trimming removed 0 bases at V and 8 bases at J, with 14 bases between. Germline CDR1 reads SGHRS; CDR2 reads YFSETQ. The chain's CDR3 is CASSLAGGTGGYTF. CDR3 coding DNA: TGCGCCAGCAGCTTGGCCGGGGGCACAGGAGGCTACACCTTC.

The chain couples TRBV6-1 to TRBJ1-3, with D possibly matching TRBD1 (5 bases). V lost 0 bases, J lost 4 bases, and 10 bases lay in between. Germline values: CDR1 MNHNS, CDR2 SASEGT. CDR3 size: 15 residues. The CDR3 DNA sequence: TGTGCCAGCAGTGAAGCCAGGGCCCGCGGAAACACCATATATTTT. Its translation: CASSEARARGNTIYF.

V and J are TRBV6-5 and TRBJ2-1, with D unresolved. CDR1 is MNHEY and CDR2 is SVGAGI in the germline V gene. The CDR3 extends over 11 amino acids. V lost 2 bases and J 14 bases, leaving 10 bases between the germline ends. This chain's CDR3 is CASSYNGLEFF. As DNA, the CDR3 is TGTGCCAGCAGTTACAATGGGTTGGAGTTCTTC.

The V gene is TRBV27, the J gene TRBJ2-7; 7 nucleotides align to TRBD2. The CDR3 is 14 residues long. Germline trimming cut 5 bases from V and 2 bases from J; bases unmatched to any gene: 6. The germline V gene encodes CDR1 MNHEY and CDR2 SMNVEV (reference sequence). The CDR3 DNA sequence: TGTGCCAGCAGTGCAGCGGGACGCCCCTACGAGCAGTACTTC. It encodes CASSAAGRPYEQYF.

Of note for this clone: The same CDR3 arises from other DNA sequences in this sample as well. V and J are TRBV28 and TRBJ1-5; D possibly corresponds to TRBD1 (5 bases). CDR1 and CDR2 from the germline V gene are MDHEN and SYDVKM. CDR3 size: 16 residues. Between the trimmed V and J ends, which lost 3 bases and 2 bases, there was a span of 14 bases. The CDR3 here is CASSLSQGGGNQPQHF. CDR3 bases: TGTGCCAGCAGTTTGTCCCAGGGAGGCGGCAATCAGCCCCAGCATTTT.

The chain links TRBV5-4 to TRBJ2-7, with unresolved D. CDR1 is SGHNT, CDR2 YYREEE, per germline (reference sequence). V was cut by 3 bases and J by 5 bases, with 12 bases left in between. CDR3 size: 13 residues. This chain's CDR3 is CASSWSGADEQYF. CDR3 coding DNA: TGTGCCAGCAGCTGGTCGGGTGCGGACGAGCAGTACTTC. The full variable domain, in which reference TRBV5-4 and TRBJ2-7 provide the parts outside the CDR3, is ETGVTQSPTHLIKTRGQQVTLRCSSQSGHNTVSWYQQALGQGPQFIFQYYREEENGRGNFPPRFSGLQFPNYSSELNVNALELDDSALYLCASSWSGADEQYFGPGTRLTVT.

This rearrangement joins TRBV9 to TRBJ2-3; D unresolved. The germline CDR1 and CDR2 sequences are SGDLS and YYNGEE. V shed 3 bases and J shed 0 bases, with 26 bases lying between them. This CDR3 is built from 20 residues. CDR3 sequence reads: CASSGEPGFWALSSTDTQYF. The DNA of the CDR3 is TGTGCCAGCAGCGGAGAGCCCGGGTTCTGGGCTCTGAGTAGCACAGATACGCAGTATTTT.

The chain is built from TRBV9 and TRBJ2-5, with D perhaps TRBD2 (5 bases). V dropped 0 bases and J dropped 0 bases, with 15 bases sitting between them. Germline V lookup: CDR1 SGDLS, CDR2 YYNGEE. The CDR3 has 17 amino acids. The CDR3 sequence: CASSVGQKRSYQETQYF. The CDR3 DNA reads TGTGCCAGCAGCGTAGGTCAGAAGCGGTCGTACCAAGAGACCCAGTACTTC.

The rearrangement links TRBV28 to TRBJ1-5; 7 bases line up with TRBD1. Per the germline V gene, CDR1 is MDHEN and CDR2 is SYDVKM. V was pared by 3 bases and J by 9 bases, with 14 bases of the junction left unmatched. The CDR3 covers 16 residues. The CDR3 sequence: CASSLPWDRSLAPQHF. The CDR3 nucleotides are TGTGCCAGCAGTTTGCCCTGGGACAGATCTCTGGCGCCCCAGCATTTT. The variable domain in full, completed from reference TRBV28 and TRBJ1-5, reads DVKVTQSSRYLVKRTGEKVFLECVQDMDHENMFWYRQDPGLGLRLIYFSYDVKMKEKGDIPEGYSVSREKKERFSLILESASTNQTSMYLCASSLPWDRSLAPQHFGDGTRLSIL.

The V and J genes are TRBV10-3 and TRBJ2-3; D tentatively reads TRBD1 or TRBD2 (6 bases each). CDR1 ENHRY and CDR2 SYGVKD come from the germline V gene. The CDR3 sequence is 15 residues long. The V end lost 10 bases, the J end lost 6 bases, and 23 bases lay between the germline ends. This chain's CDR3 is CATSMRDTRHDTQYF. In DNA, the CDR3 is TGTGCCACCTCGATGCGGGACACTAGACACGATACGCAGTATTTT.

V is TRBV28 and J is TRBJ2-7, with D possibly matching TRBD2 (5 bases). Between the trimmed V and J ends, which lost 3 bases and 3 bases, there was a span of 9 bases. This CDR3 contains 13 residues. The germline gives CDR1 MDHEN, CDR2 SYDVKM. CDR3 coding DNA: TGTGCCAGCAGTTTCCCCGGACTCTACGAGCAGTACTTC. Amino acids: CASSFPGLYEQYF. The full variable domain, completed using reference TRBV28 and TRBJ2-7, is DVKVTQSSRYLVKRTGEKVFLECVQDMDHENMFWYRQDPGLGLRLIYFSYDVKMKEKGDIPEGYSVSREKKERFSLILESASTNQTSMYLCASSFPGLYEQYFGPGTRLTVT.

For the CDR3, the DNA is TGTGCCAGCAGCTTTCAGGGCCACGAGCAGTACTTC. It yields the protein CASSFQGHEQYF. This chain links TRBV7-9 with TRBJ2-7; weak D call: TRBD1 (5 bases). Germline values: CDR1 SEHNR, CDR2 FQNEAQ (reference sequence). With 3 bases removed from V and 5 bases from J, the gap between germline ends came to 8 bases. CDR3 length: 12 residues. Using reference TRBV7-9 and TRBJ2-7 for the parts outside the CDR3, the full variable domain is DTGVSQNPRHKITKRGQNVTFRCDPISEHNRLYWYRQTLGQGPEFLTYFQNEAQLEKSRLLSDRFSAERPKGSFSTLEIQRTEQGDSAMYLCASSFQGHEQYFGPGTRLTVT.

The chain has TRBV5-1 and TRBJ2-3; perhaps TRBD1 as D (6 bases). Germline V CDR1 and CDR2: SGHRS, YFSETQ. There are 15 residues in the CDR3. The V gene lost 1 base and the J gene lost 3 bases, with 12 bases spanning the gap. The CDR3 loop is CASSLRGIGTDTQYF. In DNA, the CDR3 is TGCGCCAGCAGCTTGAGGGGGATTGGGACAGATACGCAGTATTTT.

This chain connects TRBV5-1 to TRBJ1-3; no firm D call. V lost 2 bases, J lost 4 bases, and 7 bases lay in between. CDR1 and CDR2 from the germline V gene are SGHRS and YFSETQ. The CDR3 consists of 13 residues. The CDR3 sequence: CASSFGKGNTIYF. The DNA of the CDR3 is TGCGCCAGCAGCTTCGGGAAGGGAAACACCATATATTTT.

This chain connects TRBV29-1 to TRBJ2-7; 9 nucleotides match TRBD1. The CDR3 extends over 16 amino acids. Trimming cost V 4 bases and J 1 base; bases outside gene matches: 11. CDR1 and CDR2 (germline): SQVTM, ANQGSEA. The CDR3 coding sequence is TGCAGCGTTGCCGGGACAGGGACACAGAAGTCCTACGAGCAGTACTTC. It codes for CSVAGTGTQKSYEQYF.

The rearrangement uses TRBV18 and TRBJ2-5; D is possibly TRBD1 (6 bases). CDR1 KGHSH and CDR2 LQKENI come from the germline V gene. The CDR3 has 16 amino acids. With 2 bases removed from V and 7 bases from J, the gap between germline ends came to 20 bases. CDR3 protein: CASSPNESGTRGTQYF. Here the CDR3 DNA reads TGTGCCAGCTCACCAAATGAGTCCGGGACCAGGGGGACCCAGTACTTC.

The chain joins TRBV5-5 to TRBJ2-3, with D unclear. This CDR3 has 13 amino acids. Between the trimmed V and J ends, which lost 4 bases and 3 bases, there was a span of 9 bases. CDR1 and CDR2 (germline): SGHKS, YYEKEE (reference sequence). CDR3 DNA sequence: TGTGCCAGCAGCCCTACGGTAACAGATACGCAGTATTTT. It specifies CASSPTVTDTQYF.

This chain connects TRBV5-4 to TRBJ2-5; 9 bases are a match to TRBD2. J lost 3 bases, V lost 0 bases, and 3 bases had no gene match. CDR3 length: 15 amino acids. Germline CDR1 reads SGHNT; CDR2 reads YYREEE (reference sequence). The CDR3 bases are TGTGCCAGCAGCTTGGACGCGGGAGGGGAAGAGACCCAGTACTTC. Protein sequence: CASSLDAGGEETQYF.

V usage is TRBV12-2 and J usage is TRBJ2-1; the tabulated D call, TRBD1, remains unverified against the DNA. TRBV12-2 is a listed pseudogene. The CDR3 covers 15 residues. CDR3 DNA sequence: TGTGCAAGTCGTTCTCTTCCCAGCTCCTACAATGAGCAGTTCTTC. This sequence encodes CASRSLPSSYNEQFF.